A selection of T cell receptor beta chains follows, all from one sample in a study of T cells in localized non-small cell lung cancer. Clones were sequenced by immunoSEQ multiplex PCR, and TCRdb holds only the in-frame ones, with some missing. The data contain approximately 64,000 clones, 75% to 90% of them singletons. Specimen: peripheral blood, collected before any cancer treatment. The receptors derive from a woman aged 35 to 70 with stage I lung adenocarcinoma. CDR3s include the opening cysteine and the closing phenylalanine or tryptophan. The order of the fields is CDR3 DNA, CDR3 protein, clone size, J gene, D gene, V gene. The D gene is left open where the match is weak. Rows give clone size only sometimes, using once, few, many, or a class for an expanded clone.

CDR3nt: TGTGCCAGCAGTTACAGACCCGGAGCTAACTATGGCTACACCTTC; CDR3aa: CASSYRPGANYGYTF; abundance: once; j_gene: TRBJ1-2; d_gene: -; v_gene: TRBV6-5
CDR3nt: TGCGCCAGCAGCTTGGGCCCAAACAATGAGCAGTTCTTC; CDR3aa: CASSLGPNNEQFF; abundance: -; j_gene: TRBJ2-1; d_gene: -; v_gene: TRBV5-1
CDR3nt: TGTGCCAGCAGTCTTACAGGGGCCTCAGGATACGAGCAGTACTTC; CDR3aa: CASSLTGASGYEQYF; abundance: -; j_gene: TRBJ2-7; d_gene: TRBD1; v_gene: TRBV28
CDR3nt: TGTGCCACATCCTACGGGACAGATATTGGCGAGCAGTACTTC; CDR3aa: CATSYGTDIGEQYF; abundance: -; j_gene: TRBJ2-7; d_gene: TRBD1; v_gene: TRBV7-8
CDR3nt: TGTGCCAGCACTTCTCACCCCAGGACTAGCGGGAGGGCTACAGATACGCAGTATTTT; CDR3aa: CASTSHPRTSGRATDTQYF; abundance: -; j_gene: TRBJ2-3; d_gene: TRBD2; v_gene: TRBV28
CDR3nt: TGTGCCATCAGTGAGGGGGCCGAAGCTAACTATGGCTACACCTTC; CDR3aa: CAISEGAEANYGYTF; abundance: -; j_gene: TRBJ1-2; d_gene: -; v_gene: TRBV10-3
CDR3nt: TGCGCCAGCAGTCATTTTCACAGGGTTGGAGGCGAAAAACTGTTTTTT; CDR3aa: CASSHFHRVGGEKLFF; abundance: few; j_gene: TRBJ1-4; d_gene: -; v_gene: TRBV23-1
CDR3nt: TGTGCCAGCAGTGACTCTGGCGGGAAGGGAGATACGCAGTATTTT; CDR3aa: CASSDSGGKGDTQYF; abundance: -; j_gene: TRBJ2-3; d_gene: -; v_gene: TRBV6-4
CDR3nt: TGTGCCAGCAGCCCGGGTGGAACTAATGAAAAACTGTTTTTT; CDR3aa: CASSPGGTNEKLFF; abundance: -; j_gene: TRBJ1-4; d_gene: -; v_gene: TRBV6-6
CDR3nt: TGTGCCAGCCAAGACAGGGGGAACACTGAAGCTTTCTTT; CDR3aa: CASQDRGNTEAFF; abundance: -; j_gene: TRBJ1-1; d_gene: TRBD1; v_gene: TRBV2
CDR3nt: TGCGCCAGCAGCTCCGGGACAGGGAGCAATCAGCCCCAGCATTTT; CDR3aa: CASSSGTGSNQPQHF; abundance: -; j_gene: TRBJ1-5; d_gene: TRBD1; v_gene: TRBV5-1
CDR3nt: TGTGCCAGCAGCTCAATACACGGGGGCTACACCTTC; CDR3aa: CASSSIHGGYTF; abundance: -; j_gene: TRBJ1-2; d_gene: -; v_gene: TRBV7-2
CDR3nt: TGTGCCAGCAGCGACATTATGAGTAAAAATAATTCACCCCTCCACTTT; CDR3aa: CASSDIMSKNNSPLHF; abundance: -; j_gene: TRBJ1-6; d_gene: -; v_gene: TRBV5-4
CDR3nt: TGTGCCAGCTCGCATCGGACCGGGACTAGCGGGGGGGCATTTGAGCAGTTCTTC; CDR3aa: CASSHRTGTSGGAFEQFF; abundance: -; j_gene: TRBJ2-1; d_gene: TRBD2; v_gene: TRBV18
CDR3nt: TGTGCCAGCTCACCCCCTAGCCACCTCTACGAGCAGTACTTC; CDR3aa: CASSPPSHLYEQYF; abundance: -; j_gene: TRBJ2-7; d_gene: -; v_gene: TRBV18
CDR3nt: TGCGCCAGCGGGACGGGAAACACTGAAGCTTTCTTT; CDR3aa: CASGTGNTEAFF; abundance: few; j_gene: TRBJ1-1; d_gene: -; v_gene: TRBV10-2
CDR3nt: TGTGCCAGCAGTGAATTGGGCACATGGGGTGTAGGGGCTGGAAACACCATATATTTT; CDR3aa: CASSELGTWGVGAGNTIYF; abundance: -; j_gene: TRBJ1-3; d_gene: -; v_gene: TRBV6-1
CDR3nt: TGTGCCAGCACCCAGGGACGGCGGAACACTGAAGCTTTCTTT; CDR3aa: CASTQGRRNTEAFF; abundance: -; j_gene: TRBJ1-1; d_gene: -; v_gene: TRBV6-5
CDR3nt: TGTGCCAGCAGCGTATCCCGGACAGGGTTCCCCGGGGAGCTGTTTTTT; CDR3aa: CASSVSRTGFPGELFF; abundance: -; j_gene: TRBJ2-2; d_gene: TRBD1; v_gene: TRBV9
CDR3nt: TGTGCCAGCAACAGGGACTATGGCTACACCTTC; CDR3aa: CASNRDYGYTF; abundance: -; j_gene: TRBJ1-2; d_gene: -; v_gene: TRBV28
CDR3nt: TGTGCCAGCAACGTTAACAGGGATAACACTGAAGCTTTCTTT; CDR3aa: CASNVNRDNTEAFF; abundance: few; j_gene: TRBJ1-1; d_gene: -; v_gene: TRBV5-8
CDR3nt: TGTGCCAGCAGTGCCGCAAAAACTAGCAATCAGCCCCAGCATTTT; CDR3aa: CASSAAKTSNQPQHF; abundance: -; j_gene: TRBJ1-5; d_gene: -; v_gene: TRBV27
CDR3nt: TGTGCCAGCAGTTACTTAGGGACAGGGGGCTACGAGCAGTACTTC; CDR3aa: CASSYLGTGGYEQYF; abundance: -; j_gene: TRBJ2-7; d_gene: TRBD1; v_gene: TRBV6-6
CDR3nt: TGTGCCAGCAGCGCCGCGGAGGGCTCCTACAATGAGCAGTTCTTC; CDR3aa: CASSAAEGSYNEQFF; abundance: -; j_gene: TRBJ2-1; d_gene: -; v_gene: TRBV9
CDR3nt: TGTGCCAGCAGGGATACCGGGACTAGCGGGAGGGGTGAGCAGTTCTTC; CDR3aa: CASRDTGTSGRGEQFF; abundance: -; j_gene: TRBJ2-1; d_gene: TRBD2; v_gene: TRBV27
CDR3nt: TGTGTCGGAAAGAAGGACAGGGCTAATGAAAAACTGTTTTTT; CDR3aa: CVGKKDRANEKLFF; abundance: -; j_gene: TRBJ1-4; d_gene: TRBD1; v_gene: TRBV2
CDR3nt: TGTGCCAGCAGCATAAACAGGGTCGACAACTATGGCTACACCTTC; CDR3aa: CASSINRVDNYGYTF; abundance: -; j_gene: TRBJ1-2; d_gene: -; v_gene: TRBV21-1
CDR3nt: TGTGCCAGCGTAATAGGGCAGACGAACACCGGGGAGCTGTTTTTT; CDR3aa: CASVIGQTNTGELFF; abundance: -; j_gene: TRBJ2-2; d_gene: -; v_gene: TRBV28
CDR3nt: TGTGCCAGCAGTCCCCGGACTAGCGGGGAGAACACCGGGGAGCTGTTTTTT; CDR3aa: CASSPRTSGENTGELFF; abundance: -; j_gene: TRBJ2-2; d_gene: TRBD2; v_gene: TRBV6-4
CDR3nt: TGTGCCAGCAGTAGACATGCCGGTACTGAAGCTTTCTTT; CDR3aa: CASSRHAGTEAFF; abundance: -; j_gene: TRBJ1-1; d_gene: -; v_gene: TRBV27
CDR3nt: TGTGCCAGCAGTGAACGCGCTTTACGTAGCAATCAGCCCCAGCATTTT; CDR3aa: CASSERALRSNQPQHF; abundance: -; j_gene: TRBJ1-5; d_gene: -; v_gene: TRBV2
CDR3nt: TGCGCCAGCAGCCAAGATGGGGGCACCCGAGCCTACGAGCAGTACTTC; CDR3aa: CASSQDGGTRAYEQYF; abundance: -; j_gene: TRBJ2-7; d_gene: -; v_gene: TRBV4-3
CDR3nt: TGTGCCAGCAGAGAAGACCGGGGGGCCACCGGGGAGCTGTTTTTT; CDR3aa: CASREDRGATGELFF; abundance: -; j_gene: TRBJ2-2; d_gene: -; v_gene: TRBV4-2
CDR3nt: TGTGCCAGCAGTCGCCAAGGGACAGTCTACAATGAGCAGTTCTTC; CDR3aa: CASSRQGTVYNEQFF; abundance: -; j_gene: TRBJ2-1; d_gene: TRBD1; v_gene: TRBV28
CDR3nt: TGTGCCAGCAGATGGGTAGCGGGGGCTAGGCAAGAGACCCAGTACTTC; CDR3aa: CASRWVAGARQETQYF; abundance: once; j_gene: TRBJ2-5; d_gene: TRBD2; v_gene: TRBV13
CDR3nt: TGTGCCAGCTCACCCTCGGGACAGGTCACCTACGAGCAGTACTTC; CDR3aa: CASSPSGQVTYEQYF; abundance: -; j_gene: TRBJ2-7; d_gene: TRBD1; v_gene: TRBV18
CDR3nt: TGTGCCAGCAGCCAAGCCCGGACATCCTACGAGCAGTACTTC; CDR3aa: CASSQARTSYEQYF; abundance: -; j_gene: TRBJ2-7; d_gene: -; v_gene: TRBV4-2
CDR3nt: TGTGCCAGCAGCTCGATGACAGGGCAGAATGGCTACACCTTC; CDR3aa: CASSSMTGQNGYTF; abundance: -; j_gene: TRBJ1-2; d_gene: TRBD1; v_gene: TRBV5-5
CDR3nt: TGTGCCTCCTCGGGTCTCGGGTACGAGCAGTACTTC; CDR3aa: CASSGLGYEQYF; abundance: -; j_gene: TRBJ2-7; d_gene: -; v_gene: TRBV27
CDR3nt: TGTGCCAGCAGCTTGGAGTTCTCTGGAAACACCATATATTTT; CDR3aa: CASSLEFSGNTIYF; abundance: -; j_gene: TRBJ1-3; d_gene: -; v_gene: TRBV5-6
CDR3nt: TGTGCCAGCAGTGGGGACAGTGCTCTCGGGGAAAAACTGTTTTTT; CDR3aa: CASSGDSALGEKLFF; abundance: -; j_gene: TRBJ1-4; d_gene: TRBD1; v_gene: TRBV2
CDR3nt: TGTGCCAGCAGCTTAGGTCAGAGGAACACTGAAGCTTTCTTT; CDR3aa: CASSLGQRNTEAFF; abundance: -; j_gene: TRBJ1-1; d_gene: -; v_gene: TRBV7-9
CDR3nt: TGTGCCAGCAGTACGACTAGCGGGAGCGAACACGAGCAGTACTTC; CDR3aa: CASSTTSGSEHEQYF; abundance: -; j_gene: TRBJ2-7; d_gene: TRBD2; v_gene: TRBV28
CDR3nt: TGCAGCGCGAGCGGGAGAGGCACAGATACGCAGTATTTT; CDR3aa: CSASGRGTDTQYF; abundance: -; j_gene: TRBJ2-3; d_gene: TRBD2; v_gene: TRBV29-1
CDR3nt: TGCGCCAGCAGCCCCGCCGGGACAGGTGGACTATGGGCTTTCTTT; CDR3aa: CASSPAGTGGLWAFF; abundance: -; j_gene: TRBJ1-1; d_gene: TRBD1; v_gene: TRBV5-1
CDR3nt: TGTGCCAGCAGCTTAGAGCTAGGGCAGGGGAGCACTGAAGCTTTCTTT; CDR3aa: CASSLELGQGSTEAFF; abundance: -; j_gene: TRBJ1-1; d_gene: -; v_gene: TRBV7-2
CDR3nt: TGTGCCAGCAGCTCGGTAGGGGCAGGGGTGGCTATTGAAGCTTTCTTT; CDR3aa: CASSSVGAGVAIEAFF; abundance: -; j_gene: TRBJ1-1; d_gene: -; v_gene: TRBV5-4
CDR3nt: TGTGCCAGCAGTCCGGGCAGCTACTATGGCTACACCTTC; CDR3aa: CASSPGSYYGYTF; abundance: few; j_gene: TRBJ1-2; d_gene: -; v_gene: TRBV9
CDR3nt: TGTGCCAGCAGTCCCCAGAAAGCGGGAGGACGTGAGCAGTACTTC; CDR3aa: CASSPQKAGGREQYF; abundance: -; j_gene: TRBJ2-7; d_gene: TRBD2; v_gene: TRBV28
CDR3nt: TGTGCCAGCAGCCAATCGGAATCTCGAAATTCACCCCTCCACTTT; CDR3aa: CASSQSESRNSPLHF; abundance: -; j_gene: TRBJ1-6; d_gene: -; v_gene: TRBV16
CDR3nt: TGTGCCAGTAGTATGGGACAGAAATATGGCTACACCTTC; CDR3aa: CASSMGQKYGYTF; abundance: -; j_gene: TRBJ1-2; d_gene: TRBD1; v_gene: TRBV19
CDR3nt: TGCGCCAGCAGCCAGGGGGTAGCCAAAAACATTCAGTACTTC; CDR3aa: CASSQGVAKNIQYF; abundance: -; j_gene: TRBJ2-4; d_gene: TRBD1; v_gene: TRBV5-1